This entry concerns a single TCR beta chain. No antigen is known for it. V dropped 7 bases and J dropped 5 bases, with 8 bases sitting between them. This CDR3 has 11 residues. CDR1 MNHNY and CDR2 SVGAGI come from the germline V gene (reference sequence). This sample stems from a study of cytomegalovirus exposure and HLA in healthy donors. Broader study findings: Relative to the approximately 630-donor mean, N-insertions were reportedly fewer in an Asian-associated ancestry cluster in a later analysis. After further analysis at a later stage, 17,000 or so TCR beta sequences were associated with HLA alleles at 0.05 false discovery rate.

The PCR made use of 60 Vbeta and 13 Jbeta primers. The data were produced by immunoSEQ multiplex PCR, yet TCRdb's version contains in-frame clones alone and is incomplete. The sample lists nearly 110,000 clones, about 74% occurring once. The receptor was derived from a woman between 35 and 50 years old in good health and CMV-seropositive. Specimen: PBMCs. This sequence joins TRBV6-6 and TRBJ1-1; TRBD1 is a possible D gene (5 bases). The CDR3 DNA reads as TGTGCCAGCAAGGGGCTAACTGAAGCTTTCTTT. As protein: CASKGLTEAFF.